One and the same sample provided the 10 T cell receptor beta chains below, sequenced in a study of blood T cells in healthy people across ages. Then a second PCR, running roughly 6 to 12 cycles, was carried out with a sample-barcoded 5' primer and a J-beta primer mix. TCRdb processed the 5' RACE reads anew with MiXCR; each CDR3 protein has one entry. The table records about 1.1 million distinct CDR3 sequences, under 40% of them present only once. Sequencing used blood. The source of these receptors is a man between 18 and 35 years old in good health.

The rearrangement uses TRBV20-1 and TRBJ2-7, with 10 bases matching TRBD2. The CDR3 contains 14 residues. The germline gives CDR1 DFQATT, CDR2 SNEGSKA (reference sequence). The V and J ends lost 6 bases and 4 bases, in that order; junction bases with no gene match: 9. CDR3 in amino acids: CSAHSGTSAYEQYF. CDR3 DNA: TGCAGTGCGCACTCCGGGACTAGCGCTTACGAGCAGTACTTC.

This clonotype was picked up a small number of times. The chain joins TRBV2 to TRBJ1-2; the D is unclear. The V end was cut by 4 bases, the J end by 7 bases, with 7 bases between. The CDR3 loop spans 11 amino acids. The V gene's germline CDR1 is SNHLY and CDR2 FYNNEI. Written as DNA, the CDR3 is TGTGCCAGCAGTGGAGGGCCTGGCTACACCTTC. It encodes CASSGGPGYTF. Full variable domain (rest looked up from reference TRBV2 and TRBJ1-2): EPEVTQTPSHQVTQMGQEVILRCVPISNHLYFYWYRQILGQKVEFLVSFYNNEISEKSEIFDDQFSVERPDGSNFTLKIRSTKLEDSAMYFCASSGGPGYTFGSGTRLTVV.

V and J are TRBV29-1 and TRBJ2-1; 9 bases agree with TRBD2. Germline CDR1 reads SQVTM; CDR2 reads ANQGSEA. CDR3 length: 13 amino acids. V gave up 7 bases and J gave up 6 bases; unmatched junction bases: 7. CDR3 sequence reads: CSAGRLAANEQFF. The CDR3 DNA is TGCAGCGCTGGGAGACTAGCGGCCAATGAGCAGTTCTTC.

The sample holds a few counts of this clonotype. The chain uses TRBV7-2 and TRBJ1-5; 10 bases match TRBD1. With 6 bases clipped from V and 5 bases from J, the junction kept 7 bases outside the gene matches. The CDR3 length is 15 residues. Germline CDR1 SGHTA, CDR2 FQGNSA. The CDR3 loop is CASSLDRGQDQPQHF. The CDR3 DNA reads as TGTGCCAGCAGTCTCGACAGGGGGCAGGATCAGCCCCAGCATTTT. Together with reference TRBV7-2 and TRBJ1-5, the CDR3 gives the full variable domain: GAGVSQSPSNKVTEKGKDVELRCDPISGHTALYWYRQSLGQGLEFLIYFQGNSAPDKSGLPSDRFSAERTGGSVSTLTIQRTQQEDSAVYLCASSLDRGQDQPQHFGDGTRLSIL.

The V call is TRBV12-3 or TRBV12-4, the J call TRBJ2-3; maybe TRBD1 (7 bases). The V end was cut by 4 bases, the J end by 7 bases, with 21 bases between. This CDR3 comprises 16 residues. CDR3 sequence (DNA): TGTGCCAGCAGTTCCACTGGACAGGAGGGGCGTAATACGCAGTATTTT. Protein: CASSSTGQEGRNTQYF.

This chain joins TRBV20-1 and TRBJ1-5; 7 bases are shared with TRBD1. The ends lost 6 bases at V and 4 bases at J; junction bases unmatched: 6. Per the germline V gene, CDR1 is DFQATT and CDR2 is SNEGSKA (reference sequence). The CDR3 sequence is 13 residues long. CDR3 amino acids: CSARSQGNQPQHF. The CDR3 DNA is TGCAGTGCGAGGTCACAGGGGAATCAGCCCCAGCATTTT.

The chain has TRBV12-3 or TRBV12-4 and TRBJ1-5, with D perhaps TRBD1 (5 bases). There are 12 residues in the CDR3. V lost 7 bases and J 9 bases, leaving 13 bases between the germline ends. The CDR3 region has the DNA TGTGCCAGCACCGGGGTGAGGGGGCCCCAGCATTTT. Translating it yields CASTGVRGPQHF.

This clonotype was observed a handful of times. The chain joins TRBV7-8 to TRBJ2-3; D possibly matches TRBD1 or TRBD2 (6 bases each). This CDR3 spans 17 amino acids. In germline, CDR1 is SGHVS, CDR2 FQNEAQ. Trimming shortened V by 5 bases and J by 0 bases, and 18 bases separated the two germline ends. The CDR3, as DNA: TGTGCCAGCAGCCCACGATCGGGGGCTCCTAGCACAGATACGCAGTATTTT. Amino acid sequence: CASSPRSGAPSTDTQYF.

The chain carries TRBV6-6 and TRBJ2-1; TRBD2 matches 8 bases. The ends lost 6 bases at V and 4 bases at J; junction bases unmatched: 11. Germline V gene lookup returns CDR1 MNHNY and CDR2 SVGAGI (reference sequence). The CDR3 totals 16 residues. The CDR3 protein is CASSRAGGDPYNEQFF. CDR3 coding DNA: TGTGCCAGCAGCCGAGCCGGGGGGGACCCATACAATGAGCAGTTCTTC.

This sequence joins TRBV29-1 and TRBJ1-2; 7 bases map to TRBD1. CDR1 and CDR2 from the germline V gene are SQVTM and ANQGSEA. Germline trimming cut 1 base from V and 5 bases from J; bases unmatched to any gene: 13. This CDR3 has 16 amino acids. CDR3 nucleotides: TGCAGCGTTGAAGTTCGGGTAGGGGGCGAGATTTATGGCTACACCTTC. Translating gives CSVEVRVGGEIYGYTF. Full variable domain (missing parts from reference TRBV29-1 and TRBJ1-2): SAVISQKPSRDICQRGTSLTIQCQVDSQVTMMFWYRQQPGQSLTLIATANQGSEATYESGFVIDKFPISRPNLTFSTLTVSNMSPEDSSIYLCSVEVRVGGEIYGYTFGSGTRLTVV.